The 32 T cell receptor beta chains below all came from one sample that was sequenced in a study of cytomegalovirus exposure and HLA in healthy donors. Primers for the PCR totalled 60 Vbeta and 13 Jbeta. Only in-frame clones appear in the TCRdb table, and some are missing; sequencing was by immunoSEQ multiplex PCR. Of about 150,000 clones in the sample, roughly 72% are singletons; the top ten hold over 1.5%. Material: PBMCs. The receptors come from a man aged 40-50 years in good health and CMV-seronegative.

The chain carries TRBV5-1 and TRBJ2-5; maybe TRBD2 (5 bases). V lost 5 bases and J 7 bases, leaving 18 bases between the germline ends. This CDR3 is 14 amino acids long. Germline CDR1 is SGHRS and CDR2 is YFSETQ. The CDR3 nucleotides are TGCGCCAGCAGAGAGGGATCGATGGATGTGACCCAGTACTTC. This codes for CASREGSMDVTQYF.

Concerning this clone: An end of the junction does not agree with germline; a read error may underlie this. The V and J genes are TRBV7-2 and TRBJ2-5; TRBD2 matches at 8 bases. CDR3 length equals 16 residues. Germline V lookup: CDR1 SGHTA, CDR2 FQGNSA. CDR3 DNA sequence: TGTGCCAGCAGCTTAGTGGAGCGGGAGCTTCAAGGGACCCAGTACTTC. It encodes CASSLVERELQGTQYF.

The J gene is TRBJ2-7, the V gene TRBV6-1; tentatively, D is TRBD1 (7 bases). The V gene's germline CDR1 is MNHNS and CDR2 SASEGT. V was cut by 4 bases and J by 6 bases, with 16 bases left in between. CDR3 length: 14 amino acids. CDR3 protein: CASSGRDSLSEQYF. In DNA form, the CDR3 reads TGTGCCAGCAGTGGGCGGGACAGTTTATCCGAGCAGTACTTC.

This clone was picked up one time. The CDR3 region has the DNA TGCGCCAGCAGCCAAGAACTAGCGGGAAGAGACGGGGAGCTGTTTTTT. It yields the protein CASSQELAGRDGELFF. J is TRBJ2-2 and V is TRBV4-1; TRBD2 matches at 10 bases. Germline V gene data show CDR1 as MGHRA and CDR2 as YSYEKL. After removal of 0 bases from V and 7 bases from J, the junction contained 5 bases not matched to a gene. CDR3 length: 16 amino acids.

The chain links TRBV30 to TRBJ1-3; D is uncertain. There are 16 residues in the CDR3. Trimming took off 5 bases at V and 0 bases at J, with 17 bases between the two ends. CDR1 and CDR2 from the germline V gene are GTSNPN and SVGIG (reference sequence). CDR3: CAWGDEFRSSGNTIYF. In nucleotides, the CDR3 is TGTGCCTGGGGAGACGAATTCCGGAGCTCTGGAAACACCATATATTTT.

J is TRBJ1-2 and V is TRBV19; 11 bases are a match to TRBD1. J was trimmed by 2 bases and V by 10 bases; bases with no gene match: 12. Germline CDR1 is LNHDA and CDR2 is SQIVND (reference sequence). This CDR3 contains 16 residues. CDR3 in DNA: TGTGCCACTACACCGGGACAGGGGGGACCAAACTATGGCTACACCTTC. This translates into CATTPGQGGPNYGYTF.

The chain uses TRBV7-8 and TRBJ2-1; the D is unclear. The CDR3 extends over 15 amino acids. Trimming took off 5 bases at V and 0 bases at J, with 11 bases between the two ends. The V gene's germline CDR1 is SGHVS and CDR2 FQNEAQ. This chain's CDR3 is CASSDRESSYNEQFF. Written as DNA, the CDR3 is TGTGCCAGCAGCGATAGAGAGAGCTCCTACAATGAGCAGTTCTTC.

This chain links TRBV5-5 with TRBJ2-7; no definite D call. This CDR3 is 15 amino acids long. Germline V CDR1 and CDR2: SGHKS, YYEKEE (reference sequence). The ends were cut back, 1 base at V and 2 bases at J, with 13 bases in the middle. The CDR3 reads CASSLLPAVPYEQYF. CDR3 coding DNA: TGTGCCAGCAGCTTGCTCCCTGCGGTACCCTACGAGCAGTACTTC.

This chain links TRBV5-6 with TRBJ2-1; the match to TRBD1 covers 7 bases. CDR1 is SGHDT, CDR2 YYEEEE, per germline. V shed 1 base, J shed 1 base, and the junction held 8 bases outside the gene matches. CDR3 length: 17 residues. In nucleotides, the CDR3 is TGTGCCAGCAGCTTGAGACAGGGTTTGGTGTCCTACAATGAGCAGTTCTTC. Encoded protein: CASSLRQGLVSYNEQFF.

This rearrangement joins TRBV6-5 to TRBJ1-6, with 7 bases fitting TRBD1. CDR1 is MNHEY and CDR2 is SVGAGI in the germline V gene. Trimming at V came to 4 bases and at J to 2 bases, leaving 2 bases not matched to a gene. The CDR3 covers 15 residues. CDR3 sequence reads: CASSLQGTYNSPLHF. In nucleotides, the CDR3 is TGTGCCAGCAGTTTACAGGGGACCTATAATTCACCCCTCCACTTT.

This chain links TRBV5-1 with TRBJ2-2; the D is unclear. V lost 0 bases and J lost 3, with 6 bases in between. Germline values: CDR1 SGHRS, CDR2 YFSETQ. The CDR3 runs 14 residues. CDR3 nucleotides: TGCGCCAGCAGCTTGGGGTCAGACACCGGGGAGCTGTTTTTT. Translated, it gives CASSLGSDTGELFF.

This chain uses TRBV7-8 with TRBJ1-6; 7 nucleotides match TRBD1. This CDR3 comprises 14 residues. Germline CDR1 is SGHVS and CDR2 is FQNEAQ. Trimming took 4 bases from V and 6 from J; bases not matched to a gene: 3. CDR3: CASSSTGVNSPLHF. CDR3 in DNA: TGTGCCAGCAGCTCCACAGGGGTTAATTCACCCCTCCACTTT.

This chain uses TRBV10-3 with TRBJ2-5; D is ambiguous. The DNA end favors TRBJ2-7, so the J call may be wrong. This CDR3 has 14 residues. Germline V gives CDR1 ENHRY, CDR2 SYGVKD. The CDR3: CAISESLTAYEQYF. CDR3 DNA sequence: TGTGCCATCAGTGAGTCGCTAACAGCCTACGAGCAGTACTTC.

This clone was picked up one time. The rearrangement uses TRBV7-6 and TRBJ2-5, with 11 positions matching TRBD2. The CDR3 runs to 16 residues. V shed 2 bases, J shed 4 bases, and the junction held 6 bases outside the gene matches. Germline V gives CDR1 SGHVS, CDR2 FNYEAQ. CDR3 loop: CASSLTRLAGTETQYF. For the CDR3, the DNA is TGTGCCAGCAGCTTAACCCGACTAGCGGGGACAGAGACCCAGTACTTC.

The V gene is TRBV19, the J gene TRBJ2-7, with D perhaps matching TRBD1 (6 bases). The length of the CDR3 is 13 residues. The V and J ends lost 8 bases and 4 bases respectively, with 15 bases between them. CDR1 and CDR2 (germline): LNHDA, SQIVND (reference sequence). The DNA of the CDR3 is TGTGCCAGTCGACAGGACTCGGGGTACGAGCAGTACTTC. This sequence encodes CASRQDSGYEQYF. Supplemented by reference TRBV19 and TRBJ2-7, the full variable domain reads DGGITQSPKYLFRKEGQNVTLSCEQNLNHDAMYWYRQDPGQGLRLIYYSQIVNDFQKGDIAEGYSVSREKKESFPLTVTSAQKNPTAFYLCASRQDSGYEQYFGPGTRLTVT.

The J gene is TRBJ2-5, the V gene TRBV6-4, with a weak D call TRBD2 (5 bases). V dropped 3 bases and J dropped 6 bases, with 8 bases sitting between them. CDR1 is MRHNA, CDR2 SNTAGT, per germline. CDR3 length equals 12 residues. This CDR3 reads CASSELGKTQYF. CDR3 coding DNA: TGTGCCAGCAGTGAACTAGGAAAGACCCAGTACTTC.

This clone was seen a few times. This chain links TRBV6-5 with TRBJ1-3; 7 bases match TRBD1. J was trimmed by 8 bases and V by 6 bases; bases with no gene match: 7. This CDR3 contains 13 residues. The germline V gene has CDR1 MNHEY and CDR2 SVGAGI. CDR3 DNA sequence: TGTGCCAGCAGGGAGACAGGGCTGGACACCATATATTTT. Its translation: CASRETGLDTIYF.

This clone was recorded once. The CDR3 spells CASSYLGGNQPQHF. CDR3 in DNA: TGTGCCAGCAGTTACTTGGGAGGCAATCAGCCCCAGCATTTT. The chain uses TRBV6-6 and TRBJ1-5; D gene uncertain. CDR1 is MNHNY, CDR2 SVGAGI, per germline (reference sequence). The CDR3 length is 14 residues. The V and J ends lost 1 base and 2 bases respectively, with 6 bases between them.

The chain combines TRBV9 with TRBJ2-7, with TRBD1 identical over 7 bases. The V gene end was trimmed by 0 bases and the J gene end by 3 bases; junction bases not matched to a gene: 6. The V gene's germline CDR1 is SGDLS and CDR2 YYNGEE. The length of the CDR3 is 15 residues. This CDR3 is CASSVAAGGSYEQYF. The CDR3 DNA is TGTGCCAGCAGCGTAGCGGCAGGGGGTAGCTACGAGCAGTACTTC.

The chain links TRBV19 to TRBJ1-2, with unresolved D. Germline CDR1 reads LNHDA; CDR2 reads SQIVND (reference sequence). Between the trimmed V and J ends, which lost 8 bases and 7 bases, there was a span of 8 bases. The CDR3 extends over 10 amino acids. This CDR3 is CASRSTGYTF. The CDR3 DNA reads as TGTGCCAGTCGTTCTACTGGCTACACCTTC.

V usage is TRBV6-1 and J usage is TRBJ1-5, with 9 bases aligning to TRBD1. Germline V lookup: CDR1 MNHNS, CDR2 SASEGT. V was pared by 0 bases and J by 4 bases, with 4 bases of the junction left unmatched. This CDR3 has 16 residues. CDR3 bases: TGTGCCAGCAGTGAAGCGCCGACAGGGGGTAATCAGCCCCAGCATTTT. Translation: CASSEAPTGGNQPQHF.

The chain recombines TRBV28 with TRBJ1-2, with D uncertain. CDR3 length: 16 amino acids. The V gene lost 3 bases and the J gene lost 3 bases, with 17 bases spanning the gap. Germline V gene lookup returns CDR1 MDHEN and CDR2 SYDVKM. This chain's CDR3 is CASSFRGGIGDYGYTF. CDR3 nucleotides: TGTGCCAGCAGTTTCCGAGGCGGCATAGGAGACTATGGCTACACCTTC.

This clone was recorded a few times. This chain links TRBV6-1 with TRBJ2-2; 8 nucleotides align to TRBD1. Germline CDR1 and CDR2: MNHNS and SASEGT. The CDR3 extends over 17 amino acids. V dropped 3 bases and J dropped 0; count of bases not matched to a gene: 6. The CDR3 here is CASSDPPDRANTGELFF. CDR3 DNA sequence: TGTGCCAGCAGTGACCCGCCGGACAGGGCGAACACCGGGGAGCTGTTTTTT.

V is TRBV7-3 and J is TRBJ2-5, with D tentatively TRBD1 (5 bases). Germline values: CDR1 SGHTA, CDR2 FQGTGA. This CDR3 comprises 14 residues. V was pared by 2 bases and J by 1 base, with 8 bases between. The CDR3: CASSLGQGQETQYF. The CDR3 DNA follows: TGTGCCAGCAGCTTAGGTCAGGGCCAAGAGACCCAGTACTTC.

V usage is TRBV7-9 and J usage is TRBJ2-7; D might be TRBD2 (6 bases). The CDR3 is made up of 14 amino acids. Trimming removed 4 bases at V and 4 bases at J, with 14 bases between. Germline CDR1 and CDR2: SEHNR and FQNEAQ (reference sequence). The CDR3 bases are TGTGCCAGCAGCTCGCGGGATTTTCAATACGAGCAGTACTTC. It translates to CASSSRDFQYEQYF.

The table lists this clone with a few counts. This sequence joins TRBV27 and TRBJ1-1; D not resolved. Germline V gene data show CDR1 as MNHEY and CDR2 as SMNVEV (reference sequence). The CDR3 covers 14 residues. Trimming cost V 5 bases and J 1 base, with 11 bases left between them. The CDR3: CASSPGLENTEAFF. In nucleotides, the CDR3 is TGTGCCAGCAGTCCCGGGTTAGAGAACACTGAAGCTTTCTTT.

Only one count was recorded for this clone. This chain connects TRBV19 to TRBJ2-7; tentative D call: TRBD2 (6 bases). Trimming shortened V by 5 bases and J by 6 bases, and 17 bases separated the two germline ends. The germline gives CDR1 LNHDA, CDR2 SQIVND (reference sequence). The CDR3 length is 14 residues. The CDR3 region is CASSPITGTREQYF. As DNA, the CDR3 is TGTGCCAGTAGTCCTATCACTGGGACTCGCGAGCAGTACTTC.

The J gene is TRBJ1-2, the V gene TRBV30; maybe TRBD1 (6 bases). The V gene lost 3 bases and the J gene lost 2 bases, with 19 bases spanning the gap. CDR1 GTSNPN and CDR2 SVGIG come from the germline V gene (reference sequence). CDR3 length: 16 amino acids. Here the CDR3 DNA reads TGTGCCTGGAGACCGGGCAGGGGCTTGTGGAACTATGGCTACACCTTC. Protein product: CAWRPGRGLWNYGYTF.

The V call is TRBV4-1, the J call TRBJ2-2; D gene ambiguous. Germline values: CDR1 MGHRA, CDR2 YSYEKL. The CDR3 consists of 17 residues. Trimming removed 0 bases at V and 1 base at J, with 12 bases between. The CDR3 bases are TGCGCCAGCAGCCAAGATGTCCGTCGAGGGAACACCGGGGAGCTGTTTTTT. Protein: CASSQDVRRGNTGELFF.

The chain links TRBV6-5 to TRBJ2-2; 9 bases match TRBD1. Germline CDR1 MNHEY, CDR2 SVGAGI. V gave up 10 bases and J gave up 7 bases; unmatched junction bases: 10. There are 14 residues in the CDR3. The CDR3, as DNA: TGTGCCACACGCCGGGACAGGGCGGTCGGGGAGCTGTTTTTT. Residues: CATRRDRAVGELFF.

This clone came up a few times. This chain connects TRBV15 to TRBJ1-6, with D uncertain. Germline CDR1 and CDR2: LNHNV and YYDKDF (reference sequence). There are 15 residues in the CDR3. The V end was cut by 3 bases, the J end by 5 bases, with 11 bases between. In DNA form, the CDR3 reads TGTGCCACCAGCAGGAGACCAGGCGATAATTCACCCCTCCACTTT. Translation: CATSRRPGDNSPLHF.

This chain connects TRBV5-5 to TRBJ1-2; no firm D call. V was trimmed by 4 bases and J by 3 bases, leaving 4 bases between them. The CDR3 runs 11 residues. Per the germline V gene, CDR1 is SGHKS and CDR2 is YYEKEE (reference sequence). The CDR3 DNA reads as TGTGCCAGCAGCGTAGACTATGGCTACACCTTC. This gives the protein CASSVDYGYTF. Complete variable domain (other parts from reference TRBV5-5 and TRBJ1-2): DAGVTQSPTHLIKTRGQQVTLRCSPISGHKSVSWYQQVLGQGPQFIFQYYEKEERGRGNFPDRFSARQFPNYSSELNVNALLLGDSALYLCASSVDYGYTFGSGTRLTVV.